Following are 5 T cell receptor beta chains from one sample sequenced in a study of metastatic and nonmetastatic thyroid tumors. TCRdb recomputed clones from the PCR reads via MiXCR. The table records approximately 42,000 clones, 20% to 25% of them present only once. Nobody among the patients had been given any treatment before thyroid surgery. Sequencing was done on a sample of tumor tissue. The origin of the receptors is a female donor with papillary thyroid cancer or a benign thyroid nodule (not recorded which). Some clones in this sample may be carry-over from other donors' samples.

Ten or more counts support this clone. The chain has TRBV5-1 and TRBJ1-3; D unclear. Germline assignment: CDR1 SGHRS and CDR2 YFSETQ. With 4 bases removed from V and 2 bases from J, the gap between germline ends came to 13 bases. CDR3 length: 15 residues. The CDR3 coding sequence is TGCGCCAGCAGCCCTGACACACTACCTGGAAACACCATATATTTT. The encoded protein is CASSPDTLPGNTIYF.

A few counts support this clone. The rearrangement joins TRBV28 to TRBJ1-1; the D gene is possibly TRBD1 (6 bases). The CDR3 sequence is 15 residues long. The germline CDR1 and CDR2 sequences are MDHEN and SYDVKM. The V and J ends lost 2 bases and 1 base respectively, with 11 bases between them. CDR3 nucleotides: TGTGCCAGCAGTTTACAGGGGCCAAGGAACACTGAAGCTTTCTTT. Translated: CASSLQGPRNTEAFF.

This clone turned up a few times. The V and J genes are TRBV12-3 or TRBV12-4 and TRBJ2-1; 9 nucleotides match TRBD2. With 6 bases clipped from V and 9 bases from J, the junction kept 6 bases outside the gene matches. CDR3 length: 13 residues. The CDR3 DNA is TGTGCCAGCAGGGGGACTAGCTCGGGTGAGCAGTTCTTC. It encodes CASRGTSSGEQFF.

J is TRBJ2-2 and V is TRBV5-1; maybe TRBD1 (5 bases). V lost 4 bases and J 5 bases, leaving 21 bases between the germline ends. CDR3 length equals 17 residues. Germline V gene data show CDR1 as SGHRS and CDR2 as YFSETQ. Here the CDR3 reads CASSRGRLGAATGELFF. For the CDR3, the DNA is TGCGCCAGCAGCCGAGGAAGGTTAGGGGCCGCAACCGGGGAGCTGTTTTTT.

The chain has TRBV13 and TRBJ2-1; TRBD1 matches 8 bases. Trimming at V came to 5 bases and at J to 7 bases, leaving 10 bases not matched to a gene. The CDR3 has 15 residues. The germline V gene encodes CDR1 PRHDT and CDR2 FYEKMQ (reference sequence). The CDR3 DNA is TGTGCCAGCAGCCCAGGTCAGGGGGCGCAGAATGAGCAGTTCTTC. This encodes CASSPGQGAQNEQFF.